The entry that follows covers one T cell receptor (beta chain) sequence. Trimming shortened V by 5 bases and J by 0 bases, and 10 bases separated the two germline ends. The CDR3 has 13 amino acids. CDR1 is GTSNPN and CDR2 is SVGIG in the germline V gene (reference sequence). Stated treatment: randomized to nivolumab then ipilimumab (arm A) or the reverse (arm B). From thawed PBMCs, live CD3+CD8+ cells negative for CD19 and CD56 were sorted. The data originate from a study of sequential checkpoint blockade in melanoma. Overall study: Randomization was 1:1 between first-line nivolumab→ipilimumab and ipilimumab→nivolumab.

The data were produced by immunoSEQ multiplex PCR, yet TCRdb's version contains in-frame clones alone and is incomplete. The data contain 10,000 or so clones, 73% of them singletons. The sequence was obtained from a human donor with melanoma. Sequenced here: CD8+ T cells sorted from blood (inferred from file names), sampled from a patient given nivolumab and ipilimumab in sequence. V and J are TRBV30 and TRBJ1-1, with a possible D match to TRBD1 (6 bases). The CDR3 loop is CAWSTGLNTEAFF. DNA of the CDR3: TGTGCCTGGTCGACAGGATTGAACACTGAAGCTTTCTTT. Combining the CDR3 with reference TRBV30 and TRBJ1-1 gives the whole variable domain SQTIHQWPATLVQPVGSPLSLECTVEGTSNPNLYWYRQAAGRGLQLLFYSVGIGQISSEVPQNLSASRPQDRQFILSSKKLLLSDSGFYLCAWSTGLNTEAFFGQGTRLTVV.